The source of this T cell receptor (beta chain) is a study of human versus mouse CDR3 diversity and MHC coevolution. Some clones are missing from TCRdb's copy, which holds only in-frame ones; the method was immunoSEQ multiplex PCR. The table has 55,000 to 65,000 clones, approximately 94% seen once. This clone was seen only a few times. Sequencing used naive CD4+ T cells from blood. Indicated subset: CD45RO-negative CD62L-positive naive CD4 T cells. The sequence came from a person aged 55-75 years in good health.

The CDR3 reads CASSLDSPGNTIYF. CDR3 DNA sequence: TGCGCCAGCAGCTTGGACAGCCCCGGAAACACCATATATTTT. The chain uses TRBV5-1 and TRBJ1-3; no clear D. The CDR3 is 14 amino acids. V was shortened by 0 bases and J by 4 bases, with 8 bases between the two germline ends. Germline V gives CDR1 SGHRS, CDR2 YFSETQ.